This record concerns one T cell receptor beta chain sequence. This entry is derived from a study of blood T cell repertoires in COVID-19. Germline-derived CDR1 and CDR2 are SEHNR and FQNEAQ (reference sequence). The CDR3 has 14 residues. V was pared by 7 bases and J by 0 bases, with 13 bases between. Authors' methods: Estimates of nucleated cell counts were drawn from the amplification of reference gene primers. Clones were sequenced by immunoSEQ multiplex PCR, and TCRdb holds only the in-frame ones, with some missing. Clone size and V and J calls were adopted from that table, with D and trimming inferred from the DNA. This table has about 410,000 clones, about 92% appearing once.

Sequencing input: PBMCs or T cells enriched from blood (not recorded which). The chain has TRBV7-9 and TRBJ2-7; D perhaps matches TRBD1 (6 bases). This clonotype was sampled from a man in his late teens or twenties who had recovered from COVID-19. The CDR3 here is CASTLEGDSYEQYF. The CDR3 bases are TGTGCCAGCACCCTAGAGGGGGACTCCTACGAGCAGTACTTC.